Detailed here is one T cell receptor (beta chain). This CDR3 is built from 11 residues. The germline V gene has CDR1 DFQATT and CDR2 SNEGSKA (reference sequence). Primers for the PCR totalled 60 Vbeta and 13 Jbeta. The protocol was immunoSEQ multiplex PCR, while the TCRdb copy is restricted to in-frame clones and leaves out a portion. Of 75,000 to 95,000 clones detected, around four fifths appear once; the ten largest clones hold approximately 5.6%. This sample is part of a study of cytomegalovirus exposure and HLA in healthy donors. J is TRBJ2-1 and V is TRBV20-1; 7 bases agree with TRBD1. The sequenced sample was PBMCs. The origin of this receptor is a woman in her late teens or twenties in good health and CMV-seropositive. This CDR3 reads CSPLQGDEQFF. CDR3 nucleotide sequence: TGCAGCCCACTGCAGGGGGATGAGCAGTTCTTC.